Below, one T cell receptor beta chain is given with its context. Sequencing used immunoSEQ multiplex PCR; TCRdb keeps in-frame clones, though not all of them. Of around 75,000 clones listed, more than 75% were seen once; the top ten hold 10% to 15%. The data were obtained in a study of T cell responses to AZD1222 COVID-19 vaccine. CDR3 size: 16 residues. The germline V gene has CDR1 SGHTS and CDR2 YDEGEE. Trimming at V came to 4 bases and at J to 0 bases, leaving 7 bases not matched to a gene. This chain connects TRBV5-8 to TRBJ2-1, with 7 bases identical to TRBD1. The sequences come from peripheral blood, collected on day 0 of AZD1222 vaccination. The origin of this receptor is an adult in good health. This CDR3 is CASSPGQASSYNEQFF. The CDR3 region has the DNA TGTGCCAGCAGCCCCGGACAGGCGAGCTCCTACAATGAGCAGTTCTTC.